A single sample is the source of the 10 T cell receptor beta chains below, sequenced in a study of control samples from healthy donors and cancer patients. Only in-frame clones appear in the TCRdb table, and some are missing; sequencing was by immunoSEQ multiplex PCR. The sample has more than 85,000 clones, 90% seen once. What was sequenced was blood. The receptors here all came from a human donor in good health. The donor label of this sample is uncertain.

This clone was seen a single time. The chain links TRBV19 to TRBJ1-5; D unclear. Trimming took off 2 bases at V and 3 bases at J, with 11 bases between the two ends. The CDR3 is 15 residues long. CDR1 is LNHDA and CDR2 is SQIVND in the germline V gene (reference sequence). The CDR3 coding sequence is TGTGCCAGTAGTATAACCCGGGTCTACAATCAGCCCCAGCATTTT. Amino acids: CASSITRVYNQPQHF.

The V gene is TRBV7-8, the J gene TRBJ2-3; TRBD2 aligns across 8 bases. The CDR3 length is 16 residues. V lost 5 bases and J lost 5; bases outside the gene matches: 12. From germline, CDR1 is SGHVS and CDR2 FQNEAQ. CDR3 nucleotide sequence: TGTGCCAGCAGCCCCGGACGGGGGGGATGGATAGATACGCAGTATTTT. Translation gives CASSPGRGGWIDTQYF.

In DNA, the CDR3 is TGTGCCAGTAGTATAAGAAGCTCCTATAATTCACCCCTCCACTTT. It translates to CASSIRSSYNSPLHF. The V call is TRBV19, the J call TRBJ1-6; the D is unclear. The CDR3 spans 15 residues. V lost 2 bases to trimming and J lost 0 bases, with 5 bases between them. From germline, CDR1 is LNHDA and CDR2 SQIVND (reference sequence).

The gene calls are TRBV29-1 and TRBJ2-5; 7 bases line up with TRBD2. CDR3 size: 13 residues. Unmatched junction bases numbered 3, after V lost 2 bases and J lost 3 bases. The germline V gene encodes CDR1 SQVTM and CDR2 ANQGSEA. This chain's CDR3 is CSVEPGGKETQYF. In DNA, the CDR3 is TGCAGCGTTGAACCCGGGGGGAAAGAGACCCAGTACTTC.

The V and J genes are TRBV24-1 and TRBJ2-7; D unclear. The CDR3 is made up of 11 amino acids. Germline lookup yields CDR1 KGHDR and CDR2 SFDVKD. Trimming stripped 4 bases from V and 4 bases from J, with 4 bases between. The CDR3: CATSDGYEQYF. DNA of the CDR3: TGTGCCACCAGTGACGGTTACGAGCAGTACTTC.

This chain joins TRBV2 and TRBJ1-6, with D tentatively TRBD1 (6 bases). V lost 2 bases to trimming and J lost 9 bases, with 11 bases between them. From germline, CDR1 is SNHLY and CDR2 FYNNEI. There are 14 residues in the CDR3. CDR3 bases: TGTGCCAGCAGTGAACAGGGGAACGGTTCACCCCTCCACTTT. As protein: CASSEQGNGSPLHF.

This chain joins TRBV11-2 and TRBJ2-5; D unresolved. Per the germline V gene, CDR1 is SGHAT and CDR2 is FQNNGV. V was trimmed by 1 base and J by 5 bases, leaving 2 bases between them. There are 11 residues in the CDR3. This CDR3 is CASSLGETQYF. CDR3 coding DNA: TGTGCCAGCAGCTTAGGGGAGACCCAGTACTTC.

V and J are TRBV30 and TRBJ2-7, with D possibly matching TRBD2 (6 bases). CDR1 GTSNPN and CDR2 SVGIG come from the germline V gene (reference sequence). This CDR3 is built from 15 residues. The germline V and J ends were trimmed by 0 bases and 3 bases, with 15 bases remaining between them. CDR3 region: CAWSVLASASYEQYF. The CDR3 DNA reads as TGTGCCTGGAGTGTACTGGCTAGCGCTAGCTACGAGCAGTACTTC.

This clone was recorded only once. The chain combines TRBV12-5 with TRBJ2-6; D unclear. CDR1 is LGHNT and CDR2 is FRNRAP in the germline V gene. CDR3 length: 14 amino acids. Trimming stripped 0 bases from V and 2 bases from J, with 2 bases between. The CDR3 sequence: CASGLVAGANVLTF. As DNA, the CDR3 is TGTGCTAGTGGTTTGGTAGCTGGGGCCAACGTCCTGACTTTC.

The chain has TRBV28 and TRBJ1-2; D is possibly TRBD1 (5 bases). The germline gives CDR1 MDHEN, CDR2 SYDVKM. Deletions cut 5 bases from V and 4 bases from J, with 20 bases between. CDR3 size: 16 residues. CDR3 residues: CASSPNVPGDPYGYTF. The CDR3 DNA reads as TGTGCCAGCAGTCCTAATGTCCCTGGGGACCCCTATGGCTACACCTTC.